These 10 T cell receptor beta chains were all obtained from the same sample, sequenced in a study of post-analysis software for immune sequencing data. General study findings and limits: Relative to controls, patients had 4 or 5 TRBV segments at higher frequency, with TRBV5-6, TRBV5-1 and TRBV20-1 among these.

Unique molecular identifiers were present in the TCR beta cDNA libraries. TCRdb re-called the PCR reads through MiXCR, storing one row per CDR3 protein. Among roughly 870,000 distinct CDR3 sequences, about 53% were seen once, and the ten largest hold approximately 4.4%. Which antigens these TCRs recognize remains unknown. The sample comprised blood. Receptors originate from a girl aged 5 to 17 with multiple sclerosis.

V and J are TRBV29-1 and TRBJ1-1, with 8 bases fitting TRBD1. The V gene end was trimmed by 8 bases and the J gene end by 4 bases; junction bases not matched to a gene: 12. Germline V gives CDR1 SQVTM, CDR2 ANQGSEA. The CDR3 covers 14 residues. This chain's CDR3 is CSTTWTGITTEAFF. In nucleotides, the CDR3 is TGCAGCACGACTTGGACAGGGATTACCACTGAAGCTTTCTTT.

This clonotype was detected a few times. This chain connects TRBV11-2 to TRBJ1-1; TRBD1 might be the D (5 bases). Germline assignment: CDR1 SGHAT and CDR2 FQNNGV. The germline V and J ends were trimmed by 5 bases and 1 base, with 17 bases remaining between them. This CDR3 has 16 amino acids. DNA of the CDR3: TGTGCCAGCAGCGCGGCATTGACAGAGACGAACACTGAAGCTTTCTTT. It codes for CASSAALTETNTEAFF.

This clonotype was seen once. The chain employs TRBV28 and TRBJ2-4, with 13 bases lining up with TRBD2. The DNA end favors TRBJ2-5, so the J call may be wrong. The CDR3 runs 18 residues. Germline-derived CDR1 and CDR2 are MDHEN and SYDVKM. As DNA, the CDR3 is TGTGCCAGCAGTTTATCCAACCCGGGACTAGCGGGATTAGAGACCCAGTACTTC. Residues: CASSLSNPGLAGLETQYF.

The chain employs TRBV3-1 and TRBJ2-7, with 16 bases identical to TRBD2. The germline CDR1 and CDR2 sequences are LGHDT and YNNKEL (reference sequence). Trimming removed 3 bases from V and 10 bases from J; junction bases left unmatched: 9. This CDR3 spans 16 amino acids. The CDR3 DNA reads TGTGCCAGCAGCCACGGGACTAGCGGGGGGGCTTTCACCCAGTACTTC. Translated, it gives CASSHGTSGGAFTQYF.

The chain recombines TRBV12-5 with TRBJ2-4; tentatively, D is TRBD1 or TRBD2 (5 bases each). The CDR3 sequence is 17 residues long. CDR1 is LGHNT and CDR2 is FRNRAP in the germline V gene. Between the trimmed V and J ends, which lost 1 base and 0 bases, there was a span of 13 bases. CDR3 sequence: CASGLGLLGVAKNIQYF. Written as DNA, the CDR3 is TGTGCTAGTGGTTTGGGCCTTCTGGGGGTAGCCAAAAACATTCAGTACTTC.

There are a few counts of this clonotype. The J gene is TRBJ2-5, the V gene TRBV7-8; D is uncertain. The length of the CDR3 is 12 residues. V lost 3 bases, J lost 5 bases, and 7 bases lay in between. CDR1 and CDR2 from the germline V gene are SGHVS and FQNEAQ. CDR3 loop: CASSFKDETQYF. The CDR3 nucleotides read TGTGCCAGCAGCTTTAAGGACGAGACCCAGTACTTC. The variable domain in full, completed from reference TRBV7-8 and TRBJ2-5, reads GAGVSQSPRYKVAKRGQDVALRCDPISGHVSLFWYQQALGQGPEFLTYFQNEAQLDKSGLPSDRFFAERPEGSVSTLKIQRTQQEDSAVYLCASSFKDETQYFGPGTRLLVL.

The genes are TRBV3-1 and TRBJ2-2; D is possibly TRBD2 (5 bases). This CDR3 has 15 amino acids. V was cut by 6 bases and J by 1 base, with 12 bases left in between. Germline-derived CDR1 and CDR2 are LGHDT and YNNKEL (reference sequence). CDR3 nucleotide sequence: TGTGCCAGCAGAGCAACTGGACTGAACACCGGGGAGCTGTTTTTT. Translated: CASRATGLNTGELFF.

The chain recombines TRBV18 with TRBJ2-1; D remains ambiguous. Germline V gene data show CDR1 as KGHSH and CDR2 as LQKENI. V lost 3 bases, J lost 0 bases, and 12 bases lay in between. The CDR3 totals 16 residues. The CDR3 is CASSPNGHFSYNEQFF. CDR3 in DNA: TGTGCCAGCTCACCTAATGGTCACTTCTCCTACAATGAGCAGTTCTTC.

The V call is TRBV9, the J call TRBJ2-5, with D possibly matching TRBD2 (6 bases). Trimming cost V 0 bases and J 11 bases, with 29 bases left between them. Germline CDR1 SGDLS, CDR2 YYNGEE. This CDR3 comprises 18 residues. The CDR3 DNA is TGTGCCAGCAGCGTAGTCGGGGGTTCTTCTTATGGGCCCAATGAGCAGTACTTC. This codes for CASSVVGGSSYGPNEQYF.

J is TRBJ1-2 and V is TRBV3-1; a weak D match, TRBD1 (5 bases). V dropped 4 bases and J dropped 2 bases, with 14 bases sitting between them. The CDR3 sequence is 15 residues long. Germline CDR1 reads LGHDT; CDR2 reads YNNKEL (reference sequence). The CDR3 region has the DNA TGTGCCAGCAGCCCTATGTGGGGGGAAAACTATGGCTACACCTTC. This encodes CASSPMWGENYGYTF.